A selection of T cell receptor beta chains follows, all from one sample in a study of blood T cell repertoires in COVID-19. Sequencing used immunoSEQ multiplex PCR; TCRdb keeps in-frame clones, though not all of them. In the table there are about 180,000 clones, approximately 88% of which are singletons. The specimen sequenced was peripheral blood. The receptors were gathered from a woman aged 40-49 years with COVID-19, enrolled during active disease. CDR3s include the opening cysteine and the closing phenylalanine or tryptophan. A D gene is named only where the DNA matches it firmly. Size tells how often a clone was seen (once, few, many) or the class of an expanded clone, and some rows leave it out.

J gene,V gene,D gene,clone size,CDR3 protein,CDR3 DNA
TRBJ1-1,TRBV12-3/TRBV12-4,.,once,CASSLSRGTEAFF,TGTGCCAGCAGTCTATCTCGGGGCACTGAAGCTTTCTTT
TRBJ2-2,TRBV5-4,TRBD2,.,CASNDPSGSANTGELFF,TGTGCCAGCAACGACCCTAGCGGGAGCGCGAACACCGGGGAGCTGTTTTTT
TRBJ2-1,TRBV5-1,TRBD1,.,CASSLGTGIANEQFF,TGCGCCAGCAGCTTAGGGACAGGGATCGCCAATGAGCAGTTCTTC
TRBJ1-2,TRBV18,TRBD1,few,CASSPRTGANYGYTF,TGTGCCAGCTCACCACGAACAGGGGCTAACTATGGCTACACCTTC
TRBJ1-5,TRBV19,.,.,CASSSGASNQPQHF,TGTGCCAGTAGTAGCGGGGCGAGCAATCAGCCCCAGCATTTT
TRBJ2-5,TRBV6-5,.,.,CASSLRESQYF,TGTGCCAGCAGCCTCCGGGAATCCCAGTACTTC
TRBJ1-2,TRBV12-3/TRBV12-4,.,.,CGGGTDYGYTF,TGTGGAGGCGGGACGGACTATGGCTACACCTTC
TRBJ1-1,TRBV5-1,.,.,CASSRAGPEAFF,TGCGCCAGCAGCCGGGCGGGGCCTGAAGCTTTCTTT
TRBJ1-5,TRBV5-4,.,.,CASSLWGISNQPQHF,TGTGCCAGCAGCTTGTGGGGCATTAGCAATCAGCCCCAGCATTTT
TRBJ2-3,TRBV6-5,TRBD2,.,CASSSRLALQTDTQYF,TGTGCCAGCAGTTCTCGACTAGCCCTTCAAACAGATACGCAGTATTTT
TRBJ1-1,TRBV11-2,.,.,CASSPSGGGTEAFF,TGTGCCAGCAGCCCGAGTGGGGGGGGGACTGAAGCTTTCTTT
TRBJ1-2,TRBV5-1,.,.,CASSLERSGNGYTF,TGCGCCAGCAGCTTGGAGCGGTCGGGGAATGGCTACACCTTC
TRBJ1-5,TRBV10-1,.,few,CASSRGFQPQHF,TGCGCCAGCAGTAGGGGATTTCAGCCCCAGCATTTT
TRBJ2-5,TRBV5-1,TRBD2,.,CASSPGLAVQETQYF,TGCGCCAGCAGCCCGGGACTAGCGGTACAAGAGACCCAGTACTTC
TRBJ1-3,TRBV5-4,TRBD1,.,CASSLGSRGPGNTIYF,TGTGCCAGCAGCTTGGGTTCGAGGGGGCCTGGAAACACCATATATTTT
TRBJ1-2,TRBV12-3/TRBV12-4,TRBD1,.,CASSPGQLYGYTF,TGTGCCAGCAGTCCGGGACAGCTTTATGGCTACACCTTC
TRBJ1-1,TRBV28,.,.,CASSLPTKAFF,TGTGCCAGCAGTTTACCCACAAAAGCTTTCTTT
TRBJ2-5,TRBV5-4,TRBD1,.,CASITPRDRGQETQYF,TGTGCCAGCATCACTCCACGGGACAGGGGTCAAGAGACCCAGTACTTC
TRBJ2-5,TRBV5-1,TRBD1,.,CASSLGNRGQETQYF,TGCGCCAGCAGCTTGGGAAACAGGGGCCAAGAGACCCAGTACTTC
TRBJ1-6,TRBV7-9,TRBD1,few,CASIPGGRDSPLHF,TGTGCCAGCATACCAGGGGGCAGGGATTCACCCCTCCACTTT